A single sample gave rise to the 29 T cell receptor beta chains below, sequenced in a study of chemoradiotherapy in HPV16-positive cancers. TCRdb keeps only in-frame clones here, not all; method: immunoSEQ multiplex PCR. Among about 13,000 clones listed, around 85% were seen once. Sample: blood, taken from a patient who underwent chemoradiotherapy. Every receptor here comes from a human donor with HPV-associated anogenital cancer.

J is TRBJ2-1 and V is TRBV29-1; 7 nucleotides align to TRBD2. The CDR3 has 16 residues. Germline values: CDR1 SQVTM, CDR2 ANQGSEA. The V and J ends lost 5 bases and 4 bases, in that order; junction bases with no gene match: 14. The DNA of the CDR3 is TGCAGCGTTCAGAAACGGGGCGGGGGACTATACAATGAGCAGTTCTTC. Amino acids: CSVQKRGGGLYNEQFF.

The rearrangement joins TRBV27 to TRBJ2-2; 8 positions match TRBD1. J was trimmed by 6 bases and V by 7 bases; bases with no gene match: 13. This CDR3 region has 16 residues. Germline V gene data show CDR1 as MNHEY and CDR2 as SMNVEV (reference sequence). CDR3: CASNTGGPQGAGELFF. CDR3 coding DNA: TGTGCCAGCAATACAGGGGGGCCTCAGGGCGCCGGGGAGCTGTTTTTT.

As DNA, the CDR3 is TGTGCCACCAAAACCCCTCGGCAGGCGGTCACCGGGGAGCTGTTTTTT. Amino acids: CATKTPRQAVTGELFF. This chain uses TRBV6-6 with TRBJ2-2; no clear D gene. The CDR3 is 16 residues long. Trimming took 10 bases from V and 4 from J, leaving 22 bases between them. CDR1 is MNHNY and CDR2 is SVGAGI in the germline V gene (reference sequence).

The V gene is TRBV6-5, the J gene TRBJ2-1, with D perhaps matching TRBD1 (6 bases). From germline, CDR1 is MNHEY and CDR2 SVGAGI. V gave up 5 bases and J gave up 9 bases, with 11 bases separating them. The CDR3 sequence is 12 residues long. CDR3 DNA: TGTGCCAGCAGTACAGGGTTAGGTGAGCAGTTCTTC. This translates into CASSTGLGEQFF.

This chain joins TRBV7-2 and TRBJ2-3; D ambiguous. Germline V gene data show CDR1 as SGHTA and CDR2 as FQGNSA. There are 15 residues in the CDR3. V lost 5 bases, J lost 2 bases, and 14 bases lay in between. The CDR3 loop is CASSPNWALTDTQYF. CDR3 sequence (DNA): TGTGCCAGCAGCCCCAACTGGGCGCTCACAGATACGCAGTATTTT.

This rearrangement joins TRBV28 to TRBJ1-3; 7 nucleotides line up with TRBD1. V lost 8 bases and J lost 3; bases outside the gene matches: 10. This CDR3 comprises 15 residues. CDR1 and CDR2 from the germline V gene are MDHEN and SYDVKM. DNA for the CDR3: TGTGCCAGCCAAACAGGGGACCTTGTTGGAAACACCATATATTTT. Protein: CASQTGDLVGNTIYF.

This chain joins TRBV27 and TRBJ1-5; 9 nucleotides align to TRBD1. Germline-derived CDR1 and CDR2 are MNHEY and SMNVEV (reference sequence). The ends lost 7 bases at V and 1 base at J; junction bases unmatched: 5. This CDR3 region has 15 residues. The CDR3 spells CASNPGTGSNQPQHF. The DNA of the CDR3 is TGTGCCAGCAACCCCGGGACAGGGAGCAATCAGCCCCAGCATTTT.

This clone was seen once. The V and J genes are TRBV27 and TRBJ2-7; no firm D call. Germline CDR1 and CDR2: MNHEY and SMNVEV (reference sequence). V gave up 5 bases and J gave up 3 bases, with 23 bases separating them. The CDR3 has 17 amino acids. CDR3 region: CASSRRSSRTHGYEQYF. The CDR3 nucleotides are TGTGCCAGCAGTCGGCGGTCTTCCAGGACCCATGGCTACGAGCAGTACTTC.

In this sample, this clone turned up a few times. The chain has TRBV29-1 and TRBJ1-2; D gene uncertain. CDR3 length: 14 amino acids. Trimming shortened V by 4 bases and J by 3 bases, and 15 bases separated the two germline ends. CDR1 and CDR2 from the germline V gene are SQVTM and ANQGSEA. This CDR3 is CSVVAPITDYGYTF. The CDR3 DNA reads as TGCAGCGTTGTCGCGCCTATAACTGACTATGGCTACACCTTC.

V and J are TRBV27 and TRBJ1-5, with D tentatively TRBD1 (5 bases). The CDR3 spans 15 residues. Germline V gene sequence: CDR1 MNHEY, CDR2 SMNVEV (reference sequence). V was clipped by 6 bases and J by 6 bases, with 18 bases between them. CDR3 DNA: TGTGCCAGCAGGCCCCTAGGGGTAGATAGTCAGCCCCAGCATTTT. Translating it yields CASRPLGVDSQPQHF.

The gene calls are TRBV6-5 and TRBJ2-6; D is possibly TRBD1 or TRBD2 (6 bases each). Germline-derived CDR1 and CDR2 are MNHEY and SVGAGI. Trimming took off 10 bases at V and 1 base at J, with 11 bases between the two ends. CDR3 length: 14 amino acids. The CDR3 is CAIGGGSGANVLTF. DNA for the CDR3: TGTGCCATCGGAGGGGGTTCTGGGGCCAACGTCCTGACTTTC.

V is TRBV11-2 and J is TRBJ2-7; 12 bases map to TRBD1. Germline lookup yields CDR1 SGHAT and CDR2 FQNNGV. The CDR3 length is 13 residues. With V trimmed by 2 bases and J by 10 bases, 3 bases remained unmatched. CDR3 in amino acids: CASSLSGQGAQYV. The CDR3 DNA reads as TGTGCCAGCAGCTTATCGGGACAGGGGGCTCAGTACGTC.

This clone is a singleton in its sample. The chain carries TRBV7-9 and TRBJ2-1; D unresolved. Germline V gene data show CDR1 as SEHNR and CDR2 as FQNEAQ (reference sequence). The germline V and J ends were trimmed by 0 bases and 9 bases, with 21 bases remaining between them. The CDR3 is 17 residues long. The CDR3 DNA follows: TGTGCCAGCAGCTTAGCGCGAACAGAGAGAGTGGCTGGTGAGCAGTTCTTC. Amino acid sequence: CASSLARTERVAGEQFF.

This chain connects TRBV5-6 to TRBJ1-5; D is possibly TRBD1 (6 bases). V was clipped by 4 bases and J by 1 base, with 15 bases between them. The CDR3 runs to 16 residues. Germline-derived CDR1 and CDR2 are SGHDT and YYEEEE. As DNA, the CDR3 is TGTGCCAGCAGCCGGACGGGGGCGGAAAGCAATCAGCCCCAGCATTTT. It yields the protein CASSRTGAESNQPQHF.

The chain's CDR3 is CASSLDRQTEAFF. In nucleotides, the CDR3 is TGTGCCAGCAGCTTGGATAGGCAGACTGAAGCTTTCTTT. The J gene is TRBJ1-1, the V gene TRBV7-8; D remains ambiguous. The V gene lost 3 bases and the J gene lost 5 bases, with 10 bases spanning the gap. Germline V gene sequence: CDR1 SGHVS, CDR2 FQNEAQ. The CDR3 contains 13 residues. Using reference TRBV7-8 and TRBJ1-1 for the parts outside the CDR3, the full variable domain is GAGVSQSPRYKVAKRGQDVALRCDPISGHVSLFWYQQALGQGPEFLTYFQNEAQLDKSGLPSDRFFAERPEGSVSTLKIQRTQQEDSAVYLCASSLDRQTEAFFGQGTRLTVV.

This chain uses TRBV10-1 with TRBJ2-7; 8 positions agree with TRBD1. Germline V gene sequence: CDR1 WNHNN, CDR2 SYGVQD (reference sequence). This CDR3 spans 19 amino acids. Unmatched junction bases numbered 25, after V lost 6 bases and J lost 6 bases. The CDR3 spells CASRIRQGALDPATGEQYV. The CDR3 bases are TGCGCCAGCAGGATTCGGCAGGGGGCTTTGGACCCCGCAACCGGCGAGCAGTACGTC.

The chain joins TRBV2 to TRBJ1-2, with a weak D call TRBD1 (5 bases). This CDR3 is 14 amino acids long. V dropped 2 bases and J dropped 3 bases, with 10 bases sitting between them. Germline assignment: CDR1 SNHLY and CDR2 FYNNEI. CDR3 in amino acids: CASSELVGDYGYTF. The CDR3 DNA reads TGTGCCAGCAGTGAATTGGTGGGGGACTATGGCTACACCTTC.

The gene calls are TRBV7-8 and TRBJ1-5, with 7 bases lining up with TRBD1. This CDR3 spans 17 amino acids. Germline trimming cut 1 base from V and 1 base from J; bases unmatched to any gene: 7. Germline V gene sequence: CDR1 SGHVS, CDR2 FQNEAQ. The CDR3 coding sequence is TGTGCCAGCAGCTTAGGGTCTCGACAGGGAAGCAATCAGCCCCAGCATTTT. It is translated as CASSLGSRQGSNQPQHF. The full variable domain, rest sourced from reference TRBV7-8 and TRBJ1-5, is GAGVSQSPRYKVAKRGQDVALRCDPISGHVSLFWYQQALGQGPEFLTYFQNEAQLDKSGLPSDRFFAERPEGSVSTLKIQRTQQEDSAVYLCASSLGSRQGSNQPQHFGDGTRLSIL.

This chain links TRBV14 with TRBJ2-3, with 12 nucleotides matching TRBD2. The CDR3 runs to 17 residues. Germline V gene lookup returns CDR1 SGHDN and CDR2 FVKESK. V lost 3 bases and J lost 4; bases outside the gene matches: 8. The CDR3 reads CASSQFLGLAGPDTQYF. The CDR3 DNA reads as TGTGCCAGCAGCCAGTTTCTTGGACTAGCGGGGCCAGATACGCAGTATTTT.

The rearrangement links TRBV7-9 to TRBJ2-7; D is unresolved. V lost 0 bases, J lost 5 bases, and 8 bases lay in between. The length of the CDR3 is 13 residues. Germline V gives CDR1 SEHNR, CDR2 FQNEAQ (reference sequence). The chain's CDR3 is CASSLAGADEQYV. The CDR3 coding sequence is TGTGCCAGCAGCTTAGCGGGTGCGGACGAGCAGTACGTC.

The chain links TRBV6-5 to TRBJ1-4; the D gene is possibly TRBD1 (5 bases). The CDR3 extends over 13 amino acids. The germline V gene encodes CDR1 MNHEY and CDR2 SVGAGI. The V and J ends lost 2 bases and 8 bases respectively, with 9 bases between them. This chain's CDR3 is CASSYRGSEKLFF. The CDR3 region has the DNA TGTGCCAGCAGTTACAGGGGATCGGAAAAACTGTTTTTT.

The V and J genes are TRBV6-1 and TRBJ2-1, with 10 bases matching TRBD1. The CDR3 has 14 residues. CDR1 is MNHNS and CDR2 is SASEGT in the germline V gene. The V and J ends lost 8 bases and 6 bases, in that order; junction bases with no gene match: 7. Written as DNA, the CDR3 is TGTGCCAGCTGGGACAGGGGATCTTTCAATGAGCAGTTCTTC. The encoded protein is CASWDRGSFNEQFF.

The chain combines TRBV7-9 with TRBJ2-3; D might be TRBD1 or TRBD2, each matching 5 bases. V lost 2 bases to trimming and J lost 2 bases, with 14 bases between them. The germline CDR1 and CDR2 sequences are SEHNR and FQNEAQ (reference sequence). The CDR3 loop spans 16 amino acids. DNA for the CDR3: TGTGCCAGCAGCTTATCCACGAGGGGAGACACAGATACGCAGTATTTT. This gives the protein CASSLSTRGDTDTQYF. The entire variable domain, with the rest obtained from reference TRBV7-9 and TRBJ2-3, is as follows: DTGVSQNPRHKITKRGQNVTFRCDPISEHNRLYWYRQTLGQGPEFLTYFQNEAQLEKSRLLSDRFSAERPKGSFSTLEIQRTEQGDSAMYLCASSLSTRGDTDTQYFGPGTRLTVL.

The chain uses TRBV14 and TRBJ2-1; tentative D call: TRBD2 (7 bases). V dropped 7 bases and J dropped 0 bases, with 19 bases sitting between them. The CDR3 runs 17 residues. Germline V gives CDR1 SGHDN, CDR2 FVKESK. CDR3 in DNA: TGTGCCAGCATGTGGGGAGGGGGGGGACTCTCCTACAATGAGCAGTTCTTC. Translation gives CASMWGGGGLSYNEQFF.

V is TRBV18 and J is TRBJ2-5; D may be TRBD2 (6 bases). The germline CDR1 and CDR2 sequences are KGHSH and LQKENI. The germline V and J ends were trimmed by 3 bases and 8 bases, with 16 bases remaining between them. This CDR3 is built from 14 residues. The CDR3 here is CASSPDHGGKTQYF. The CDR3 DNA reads TGTGCCAGCTCACCGGACCATGGGGGGAAAACCCAGTACTTC.

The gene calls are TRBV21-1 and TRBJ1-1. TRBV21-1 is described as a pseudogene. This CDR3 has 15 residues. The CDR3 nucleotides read TGTGCCAGCAGCAAATTCCGAGGGCGAGGGACTGAAGCTTTCTTT. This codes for CASSKFRGRGTEAFF.

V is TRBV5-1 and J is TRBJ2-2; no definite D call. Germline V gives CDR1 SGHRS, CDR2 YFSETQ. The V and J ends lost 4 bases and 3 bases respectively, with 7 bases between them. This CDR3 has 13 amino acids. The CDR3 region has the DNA TGCGCCAGCAGCCTCACAGACACCGGGGAGCTGTTTTTT. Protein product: CASSLTDTGELFF.

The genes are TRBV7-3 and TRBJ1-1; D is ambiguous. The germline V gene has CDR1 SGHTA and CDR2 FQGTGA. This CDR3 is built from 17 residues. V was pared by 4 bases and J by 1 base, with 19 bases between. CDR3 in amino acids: CASSSTATVIRNTEAFF. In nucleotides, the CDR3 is TGTGCCAGCAGCTCAACCGCGACGGTGATCCGGAACACTGAAGCTTTCTTT.

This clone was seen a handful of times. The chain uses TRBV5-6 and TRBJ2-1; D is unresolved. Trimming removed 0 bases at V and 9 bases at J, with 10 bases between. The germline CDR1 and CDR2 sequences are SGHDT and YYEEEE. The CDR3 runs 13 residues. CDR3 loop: CASSLAPSGEQFF. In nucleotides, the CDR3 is TGTGCCAGCAGCTTGGCCCCGTCGGGTGAGCAGTTCTTC.